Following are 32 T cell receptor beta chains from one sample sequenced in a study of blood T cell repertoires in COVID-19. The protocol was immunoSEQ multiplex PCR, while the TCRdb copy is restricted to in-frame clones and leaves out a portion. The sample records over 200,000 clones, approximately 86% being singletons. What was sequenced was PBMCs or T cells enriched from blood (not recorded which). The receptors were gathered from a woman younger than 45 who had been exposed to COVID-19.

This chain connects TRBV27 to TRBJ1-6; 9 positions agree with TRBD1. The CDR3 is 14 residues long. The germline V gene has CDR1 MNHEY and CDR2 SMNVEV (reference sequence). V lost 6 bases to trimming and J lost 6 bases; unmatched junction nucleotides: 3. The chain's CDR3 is CASRPGQGNSPLHF. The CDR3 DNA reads TGTGCCAGCAGACCGGGACAGGGTAATTCACCCCTCCACTTT.

CDR3 in amino acids: CASSLDLWGRENTEAFF. In DNA form, the CDR3 reads TGTGCCAGCAGCTTAGACTTATGGGGCAGGGAGAACACTGAAGCTTTCTTT. The chain links TRBV11-3 to TRBJ1-1; D is perhaps TRBD1 (5 bases). Deletions cut 0 bases from V and 1 base from J, with 15 bases between. This CDR3 comprises 17 residues. The germline V gene has CDR1 SGHNT and CDR2 YENEEA.

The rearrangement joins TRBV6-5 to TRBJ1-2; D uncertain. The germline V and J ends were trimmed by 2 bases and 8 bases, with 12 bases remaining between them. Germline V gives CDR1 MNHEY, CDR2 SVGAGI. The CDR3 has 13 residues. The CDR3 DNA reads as TGTGCCAGCAGTTACACGACCCGGGAAGGCTACACCTTC. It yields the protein CASSYTTREGYTF.

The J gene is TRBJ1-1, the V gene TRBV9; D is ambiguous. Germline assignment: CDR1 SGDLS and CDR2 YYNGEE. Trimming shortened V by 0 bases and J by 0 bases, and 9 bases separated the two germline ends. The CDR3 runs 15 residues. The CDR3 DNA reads TGTGCCAGCAGCGTAGCGGCGGCGATGAACACTGAAGCTTTCTTT. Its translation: CASSVAAAMNTEAFF.

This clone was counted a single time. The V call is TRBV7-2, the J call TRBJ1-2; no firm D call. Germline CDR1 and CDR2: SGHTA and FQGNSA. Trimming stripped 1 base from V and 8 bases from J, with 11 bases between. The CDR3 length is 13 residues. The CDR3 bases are TGTGCCAGCAGCTTAGGGACTCCCTTGGGCTACACCTTC. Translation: CASSLGTPLGYTF.

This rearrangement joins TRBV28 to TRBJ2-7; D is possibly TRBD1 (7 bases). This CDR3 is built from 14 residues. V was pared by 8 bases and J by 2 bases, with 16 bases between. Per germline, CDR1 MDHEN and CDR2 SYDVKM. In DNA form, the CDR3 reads TGTGCCAGCTCATACCAGGGGGGAGCCTACGAGCAGTACTTC. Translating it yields CASSYQGGAYEQYF.

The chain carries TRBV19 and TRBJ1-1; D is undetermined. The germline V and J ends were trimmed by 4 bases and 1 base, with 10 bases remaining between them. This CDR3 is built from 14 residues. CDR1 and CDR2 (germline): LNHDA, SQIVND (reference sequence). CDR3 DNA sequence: TGTGCCAGTAGTACCCCCCGTAGGAACACTGAAGCTTTCTTT. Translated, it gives CASSTPRRNTEAFF.

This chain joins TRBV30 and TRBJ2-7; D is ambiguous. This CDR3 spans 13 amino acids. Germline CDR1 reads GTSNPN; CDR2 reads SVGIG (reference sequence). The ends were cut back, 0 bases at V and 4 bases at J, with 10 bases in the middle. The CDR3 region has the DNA TGTGCCTGGAGTGTCTCAGGTCCTTACGAGCAGTACTTC. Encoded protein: CAWSVSGPYEQYF.

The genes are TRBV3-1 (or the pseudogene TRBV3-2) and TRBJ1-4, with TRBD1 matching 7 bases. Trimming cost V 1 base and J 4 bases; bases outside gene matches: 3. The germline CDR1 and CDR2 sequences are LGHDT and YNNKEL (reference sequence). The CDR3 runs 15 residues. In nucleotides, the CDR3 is TGTGCCAGCAGCCAAGGGACAGGAGTTAATGAAAAACTGTTTTTT. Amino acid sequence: CASSQGTGVNEKLFF.

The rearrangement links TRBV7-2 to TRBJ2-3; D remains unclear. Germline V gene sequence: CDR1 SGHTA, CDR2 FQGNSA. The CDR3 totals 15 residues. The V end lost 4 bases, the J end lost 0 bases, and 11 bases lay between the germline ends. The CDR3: CASSSMRPSTDTQYF. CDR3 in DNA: TGTGCCAGCAGCTCGATGCGGCCAAGCACAGATACGCAGTATTTT.

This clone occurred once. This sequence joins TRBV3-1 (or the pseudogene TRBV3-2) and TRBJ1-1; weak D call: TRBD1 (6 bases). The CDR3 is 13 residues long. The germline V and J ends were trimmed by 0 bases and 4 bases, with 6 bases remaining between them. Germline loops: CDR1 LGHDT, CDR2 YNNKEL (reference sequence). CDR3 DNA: TGTGCCAGCAGCCAAGAGGGGGCCACTGAAGCTTTCTTT. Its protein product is CASSQEGATEAFF.

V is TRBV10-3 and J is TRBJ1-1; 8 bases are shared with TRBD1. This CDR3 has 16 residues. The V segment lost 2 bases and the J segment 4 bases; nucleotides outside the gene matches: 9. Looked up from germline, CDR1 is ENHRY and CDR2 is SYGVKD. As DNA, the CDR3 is TGTGCCATCAGTGAGCCACGGACAGGGAAAGGCACTGAAGCTTTCTTT. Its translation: CAISEPRTGKGTEAFF.

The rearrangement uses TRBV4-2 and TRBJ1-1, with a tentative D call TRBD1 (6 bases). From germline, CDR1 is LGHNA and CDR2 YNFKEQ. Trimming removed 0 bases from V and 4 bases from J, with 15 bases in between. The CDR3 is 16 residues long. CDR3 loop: CASSQDFTGRGTEAFF. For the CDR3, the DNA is TGTGCCAGCAGCCAAGATTTCACAGGGAGAGGCACTGAAGCTTTCTTT.

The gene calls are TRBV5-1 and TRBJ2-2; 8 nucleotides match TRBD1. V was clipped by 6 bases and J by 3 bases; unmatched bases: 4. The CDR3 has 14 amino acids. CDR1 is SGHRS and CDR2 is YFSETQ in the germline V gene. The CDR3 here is CASNKQGDTGELFF. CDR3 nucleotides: TGCGCCAGCAATAAACAGGGGGACACCGGGGAGCTGTTTTTT.

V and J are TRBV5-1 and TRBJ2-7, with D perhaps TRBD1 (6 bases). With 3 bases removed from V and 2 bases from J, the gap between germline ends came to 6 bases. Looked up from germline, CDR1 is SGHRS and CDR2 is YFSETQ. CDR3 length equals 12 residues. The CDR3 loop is CASSYRAYEQYF. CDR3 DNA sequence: TGCGCCAGCAGCTACAGGGCCTACGAGCAGTACTTC. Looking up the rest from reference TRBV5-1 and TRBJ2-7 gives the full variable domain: KAGVTQTPRYLIKTRGQQVTLSCSPISGHRSVSWYQQTPGQGLQFLFEYFSETQRNKGNFPGRFSGRQFSNSRSEMNVSTLELGDSALYLCASSYRAYEQYFGPGTRLTVT.

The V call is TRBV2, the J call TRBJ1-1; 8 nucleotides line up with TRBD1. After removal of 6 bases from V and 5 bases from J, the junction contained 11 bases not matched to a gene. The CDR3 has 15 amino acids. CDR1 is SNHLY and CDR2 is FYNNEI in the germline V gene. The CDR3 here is CASSARGPDLTEAFF. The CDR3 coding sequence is TGTGCCAGCAGCGCCAGGGGGCCGGACTTAACTGAAGCTTTCTTT.

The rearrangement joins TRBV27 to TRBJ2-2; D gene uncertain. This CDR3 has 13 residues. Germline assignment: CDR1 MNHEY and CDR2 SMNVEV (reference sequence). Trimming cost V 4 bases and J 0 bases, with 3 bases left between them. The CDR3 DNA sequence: TGTGCCAGCAGTTCCACGAACACCGGGGAGCTGTTTTTT. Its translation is CASSSTNTGELFF.

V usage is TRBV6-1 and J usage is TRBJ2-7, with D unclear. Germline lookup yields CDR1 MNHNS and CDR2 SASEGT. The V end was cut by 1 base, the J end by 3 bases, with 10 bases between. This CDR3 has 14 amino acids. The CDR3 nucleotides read TGTGCCAGCAGTGAAGAGGTTAACTACTACGAGCAGTACTTC. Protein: CASSEEVNYYEQYF.

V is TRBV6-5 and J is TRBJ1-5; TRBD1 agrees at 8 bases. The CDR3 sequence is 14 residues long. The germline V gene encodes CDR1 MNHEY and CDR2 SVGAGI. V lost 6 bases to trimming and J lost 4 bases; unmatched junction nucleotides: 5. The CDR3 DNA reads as TGTGCCAGCAGCCCGACAGGGGCTAATCAGCCCCAGCATTTT. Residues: CASSPTGANQPQHF.

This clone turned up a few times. The CDR3 DNA reads TGTGCCAGTAGTCCGACAGGGGGAAGCAATCAGCCCCAGCATTTT. Its protein is CASSPTGGSNQPQHF. The V call is TRBV19, the J call TRBJ1-5; 9 bases align to TRBD1. The germline V gene has CDR1 LNHDA and CDR2 SQIVND (reference sequence). The CDR3 has 15 amino acids. The trim removed 5 bases at V and 1 base at J, leaving 3 bases unmatched.

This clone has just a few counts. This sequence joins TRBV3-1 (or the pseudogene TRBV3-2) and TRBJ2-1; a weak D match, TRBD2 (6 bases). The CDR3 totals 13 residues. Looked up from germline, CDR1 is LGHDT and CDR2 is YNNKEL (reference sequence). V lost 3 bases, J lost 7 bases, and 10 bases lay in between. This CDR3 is CASSHSRGNEQFF. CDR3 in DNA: TGTGCCAGCAGCCACTCTCGGGGGAATGAGCAGTTCTTC.

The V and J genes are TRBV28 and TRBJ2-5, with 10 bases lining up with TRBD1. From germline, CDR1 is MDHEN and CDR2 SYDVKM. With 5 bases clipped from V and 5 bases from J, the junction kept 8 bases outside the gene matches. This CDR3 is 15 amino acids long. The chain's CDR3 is CASSTRDRGGETQYF. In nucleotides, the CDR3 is TGTGCCAGCAGTACCCGGGACAGGGGAGGGGAGACCCAGTACTTC.

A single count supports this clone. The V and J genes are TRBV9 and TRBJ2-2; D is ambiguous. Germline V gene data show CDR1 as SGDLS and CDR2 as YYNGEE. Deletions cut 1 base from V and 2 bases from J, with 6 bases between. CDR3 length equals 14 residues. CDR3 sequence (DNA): TGTGCCAGCAGCGTATCATCCAACACCGGGGAGCTGTTTTTT. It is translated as CASSVSSNTGELFF. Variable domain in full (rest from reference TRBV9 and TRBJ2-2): DSGVTQTPKHLITATGQRVTLRCSPRSGDLSVYWYQQSLDQGLQFLIQYYNGEERAKGNILERFSAQQFPDLHSELNLSSLELGDSALYFCASSVSSNTGELFFGEGSRLTVL.

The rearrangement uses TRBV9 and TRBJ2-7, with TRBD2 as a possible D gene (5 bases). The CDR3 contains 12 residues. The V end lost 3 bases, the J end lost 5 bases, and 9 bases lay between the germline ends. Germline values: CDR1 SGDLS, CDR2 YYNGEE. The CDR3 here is CASSGRRDEQYF. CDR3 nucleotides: TGTGCCAGCAGCGGAAGGCGGGACGAGCAGTACTTC.

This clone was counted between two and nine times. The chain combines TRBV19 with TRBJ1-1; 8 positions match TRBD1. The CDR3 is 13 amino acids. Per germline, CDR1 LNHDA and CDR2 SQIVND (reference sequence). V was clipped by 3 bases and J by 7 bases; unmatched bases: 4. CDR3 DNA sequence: TGTGCCAGTAGTATTCAGGGGGCTTTTGAAGCTTTCTTT. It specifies CASSIQGAFEAFF.

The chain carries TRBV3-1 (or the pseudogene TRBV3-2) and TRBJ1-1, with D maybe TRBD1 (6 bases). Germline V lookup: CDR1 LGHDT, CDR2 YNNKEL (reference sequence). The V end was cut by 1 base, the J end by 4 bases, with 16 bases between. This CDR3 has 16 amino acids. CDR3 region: CASSQVSASGVTEAFF. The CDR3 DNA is TGTGCCAGCAGCCAAGTGTCAGCCTCAGGGGTCACTGAAGCTTTCTTT.

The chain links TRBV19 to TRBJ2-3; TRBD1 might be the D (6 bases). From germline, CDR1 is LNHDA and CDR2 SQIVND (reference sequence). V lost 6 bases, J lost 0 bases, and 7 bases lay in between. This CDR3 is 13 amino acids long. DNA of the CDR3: TGTGCCAGTAGAAGGGGGAGCACAGATACGCAGTATTTT. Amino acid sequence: CASRRGSTDTQYF.

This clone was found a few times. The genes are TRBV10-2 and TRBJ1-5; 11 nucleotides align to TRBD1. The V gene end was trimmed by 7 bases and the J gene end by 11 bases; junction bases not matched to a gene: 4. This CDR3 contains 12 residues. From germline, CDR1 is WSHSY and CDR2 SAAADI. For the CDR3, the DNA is TGCGCCAGCACCGGGACAGGGGGGTCCCAGCATTTT. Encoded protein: CASTGTGGSQHF.

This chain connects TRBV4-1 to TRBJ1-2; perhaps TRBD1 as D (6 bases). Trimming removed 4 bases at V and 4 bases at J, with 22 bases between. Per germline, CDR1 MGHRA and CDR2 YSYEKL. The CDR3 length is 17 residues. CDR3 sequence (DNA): TGCGCCAGCAGCCTAACCTCCGTCACGGGACACTTCTATGGCTACACCTTC. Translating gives CASSLTSVTGHFYGYTF.

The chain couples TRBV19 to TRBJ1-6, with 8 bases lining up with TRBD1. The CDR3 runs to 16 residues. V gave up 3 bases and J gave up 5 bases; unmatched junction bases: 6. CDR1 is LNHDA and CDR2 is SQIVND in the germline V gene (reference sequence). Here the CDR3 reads CASSIGQGADNSPLHF. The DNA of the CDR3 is TGTGCCAGTAGTATTGGTCAGGGGGCGGATAATTCACCCCTCCACTTT. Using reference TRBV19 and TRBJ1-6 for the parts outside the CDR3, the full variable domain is DGGITQSPKYLFRKEGQNVTLSCEQNLNHDAMYWYRQDPGQGLRLIYYSQIVNDFQKGDIAEGYSVSREKKESFPLTVTSAQKNPTAFYLCASSIGQGADNSPLHFGNGTRLTVT.

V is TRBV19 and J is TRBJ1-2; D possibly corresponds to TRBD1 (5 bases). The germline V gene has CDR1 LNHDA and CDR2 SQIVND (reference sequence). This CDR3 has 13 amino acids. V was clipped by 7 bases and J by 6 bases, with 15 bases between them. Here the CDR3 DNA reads TGTGCCAGTACGACCCCAGGGATTGATGGCTACACCTTC. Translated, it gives CASTTPGIDGYTF.

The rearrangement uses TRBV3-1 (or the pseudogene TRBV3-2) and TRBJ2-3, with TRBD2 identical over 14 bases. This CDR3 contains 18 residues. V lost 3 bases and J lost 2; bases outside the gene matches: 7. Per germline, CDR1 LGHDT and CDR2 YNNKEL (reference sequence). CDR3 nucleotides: TGTGCCAGCAGCCATGCGGGACTAGCGGGGGCCTACACAGATACGCAGTATTTT. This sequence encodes CASSHAGLAGAYTDTQYF.